The clone carrying this TCR beta chain has a handful of counts. What it binds is unknown. From alopecia areata patients, lesional scalp punch biopsies and peripheral blood were collected. PBMCs yielded sorted CD4+ and CD8+ T cells. Extracted RNA was reverse transcribed, and the resulting cDNA served as sequencing template. Here immunoSEQ multiplex PCR was the method, and the copy in TCRdb shows in-frame clones only, minus some. The sample yields around 140,000 clones, about 51% seen once. CDR3 length: 15 amino acids. Germline V gene sequence: CDR1 GTSNPN, CDR2 SVGIG (reference sequence). V shed 7 bases, J shed 6 bases, and the junction held 9 bases outside the gene matches. This sample is part of a study of CD8+ T cells in alopecia areata. General study points: Scalp sample data also include resident alphabeta T cells from normal skin. Between patients, shared TCR sequences were less clear than in mice. This was possibly due in part to HLA diversity in the patient population.

The sample was CD4+ T cells sorted from blood, taken at week 0. This rearrangement joins TRBV30 to TRBJ2-1; 13 nucleotides agree with TRBD2. This sequence was found in a human donor with alopecia areata. Here the CDR3 DNA reads TGTGCCTCGCCAAGGACTAGCGGGAGCGTCAATGAGCAGTTCTTC. Translation: CASPRTSGSVNEQFF. The full variable domain, rest sourced from reference TRBV30 and TRBJ2-1, is SQTIHQWPATLVQPVGSPLSLECTVEGTSNPNLYWYRQAAGRGLQLLFYSVGIGQISSEVPQNLSASRPQDRQFILSSKKLLLSDSGFYLCASPRTSGSVNEQFFGPGTRLTVL.